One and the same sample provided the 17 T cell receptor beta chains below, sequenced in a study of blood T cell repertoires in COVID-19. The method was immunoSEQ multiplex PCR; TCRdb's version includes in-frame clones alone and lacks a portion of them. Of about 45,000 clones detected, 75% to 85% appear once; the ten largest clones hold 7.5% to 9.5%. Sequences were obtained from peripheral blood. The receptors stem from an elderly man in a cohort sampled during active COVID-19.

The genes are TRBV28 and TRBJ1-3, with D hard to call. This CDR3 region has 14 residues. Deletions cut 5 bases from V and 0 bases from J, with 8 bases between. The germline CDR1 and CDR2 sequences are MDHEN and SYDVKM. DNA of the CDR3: TGTGCCAGCAGTCCCACAGCCTCTGGAAACACCATATATTTT. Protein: CASSPTASGNTIYF. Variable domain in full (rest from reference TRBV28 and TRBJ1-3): DVKVTQSSRYLVKRTGEKVFLECVQDMDHENMFWYRQDPGLGLRLIYFSYDVKMKEKGDIPEGYSVSREKKERFSLILESASTNQTSMYLCASSPTASGNTIYFGEGSWLTVV.

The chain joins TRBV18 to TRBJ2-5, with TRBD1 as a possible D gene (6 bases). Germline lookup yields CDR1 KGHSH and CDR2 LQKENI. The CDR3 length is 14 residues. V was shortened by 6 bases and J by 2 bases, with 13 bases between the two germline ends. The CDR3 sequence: CASSPVRGQETQYF. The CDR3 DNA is TGTGCCAGCTCCCCGGTTAGGGGGCAAGAGACCCAGTACTTC.

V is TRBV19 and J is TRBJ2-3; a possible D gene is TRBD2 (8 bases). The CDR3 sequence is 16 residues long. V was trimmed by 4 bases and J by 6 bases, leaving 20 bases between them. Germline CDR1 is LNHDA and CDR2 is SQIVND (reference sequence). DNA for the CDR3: TGTGCCAGTAGTACTCCCAGGGGGACTAGTCGGGATACGCAGTATTTT. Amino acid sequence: CASSTPRGTSRDTQYF. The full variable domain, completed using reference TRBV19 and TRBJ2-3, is DGGITQSPKYLFRKEGQNVTLSCEQNLNHDAMYWYRQDPGQGLRLIYYSQIVNDFQKGDIAEGYSVSREKKESFPLTVTSAQKNPTAFYLCASSTPRGTSRDTQYFGPGTRLTVL.

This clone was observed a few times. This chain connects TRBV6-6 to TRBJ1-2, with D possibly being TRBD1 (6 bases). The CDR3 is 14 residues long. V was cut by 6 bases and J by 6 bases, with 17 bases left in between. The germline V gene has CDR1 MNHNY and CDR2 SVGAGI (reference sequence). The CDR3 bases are TGTGCCAGCAGCTTATTCACAGGGAGTAATGGCTACACCTTC. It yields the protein CASSLFTGSNGYTF.

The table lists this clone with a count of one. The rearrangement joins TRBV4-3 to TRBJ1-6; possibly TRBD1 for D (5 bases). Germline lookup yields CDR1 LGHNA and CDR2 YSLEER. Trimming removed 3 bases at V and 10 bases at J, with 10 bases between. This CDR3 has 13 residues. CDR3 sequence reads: CASSQGLGSPLHF. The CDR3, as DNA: TGCGCCAGCAGCCAGGGACTGGGCTCACCCCTCCACTTT.

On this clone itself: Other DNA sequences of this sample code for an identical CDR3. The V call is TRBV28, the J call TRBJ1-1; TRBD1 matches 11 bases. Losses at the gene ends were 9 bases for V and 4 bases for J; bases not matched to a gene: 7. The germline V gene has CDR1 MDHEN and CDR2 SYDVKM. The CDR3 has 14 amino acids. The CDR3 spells CASKPGQGGTEAFF. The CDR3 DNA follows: TGTGCCAGTAAACCGGGACAGGGGGGCACTGAAGCTTTCTTT.

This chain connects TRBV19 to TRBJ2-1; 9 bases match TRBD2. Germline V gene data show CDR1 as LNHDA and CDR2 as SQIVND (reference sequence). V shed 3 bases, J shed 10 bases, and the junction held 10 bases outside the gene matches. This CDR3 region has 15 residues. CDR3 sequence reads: CASSIGLAGSREQFF. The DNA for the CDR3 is TGTGCCAGTAGTATCGGTCTAGCGGGATCTAGAGAGCAGTTCTTC.

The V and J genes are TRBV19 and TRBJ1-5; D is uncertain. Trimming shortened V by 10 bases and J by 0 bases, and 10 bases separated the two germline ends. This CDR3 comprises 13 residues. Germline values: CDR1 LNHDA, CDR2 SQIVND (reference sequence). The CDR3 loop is CATRGLSNQPQHF. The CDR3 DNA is TGTGCCACCCGGGGTCTTAGCAATCAGCCCCAGCATTTT.

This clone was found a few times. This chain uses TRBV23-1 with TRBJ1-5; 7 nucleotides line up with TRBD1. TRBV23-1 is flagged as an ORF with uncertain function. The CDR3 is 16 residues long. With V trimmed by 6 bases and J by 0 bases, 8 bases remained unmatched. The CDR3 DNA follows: TGCGCCAGCAGCCCGGGACAGCCCAATAGCAATCAGCCCCAGCATTTT. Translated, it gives CASSPGQPNSNQPQHF.

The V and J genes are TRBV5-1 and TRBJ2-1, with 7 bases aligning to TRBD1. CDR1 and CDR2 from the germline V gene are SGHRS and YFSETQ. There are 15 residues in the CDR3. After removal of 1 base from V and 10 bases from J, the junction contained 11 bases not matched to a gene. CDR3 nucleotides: TGCGCCAGCAGCTTGACAGGGGACCCAATTCAGGAGCAGTTCTTC. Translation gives CASSLTGDPIQEQFF. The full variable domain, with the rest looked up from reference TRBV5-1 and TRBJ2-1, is KAGVTQTPRYLIKTRGQQVTLSCSPISGHRSVSWYQQTPGQGLQFLFEYFSETQRNKGNFPGRFSGRQFSNSRSEMNVSTLELGDSALYLCASSLTGDPIQEQFFGPGTRLTVL.

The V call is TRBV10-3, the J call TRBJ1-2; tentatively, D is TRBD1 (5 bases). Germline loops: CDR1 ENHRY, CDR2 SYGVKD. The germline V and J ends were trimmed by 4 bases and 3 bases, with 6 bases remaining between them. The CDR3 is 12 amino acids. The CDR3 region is CAISGGDYGYTF. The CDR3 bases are TGTGCCATCAGTGGGGGGGACTATGGCTACACCTTC.

The CDR3 loop reads CASSPALGSGSRDEQFF. The CDR3 DNA reads as TGTGCCAGCAGCCCGGCCTTAGGGAGCGGGAGTAGGGATGAGCAGTTCTTC. The V gene is TRBV28, the J gene TRBJ2-1; 8 bases line up with TRBD2. Germline V gives CDR1 MDHEN, CDR2 SYDVKM. Trimming took 6 bases from V and 8 from J; bases not matched to a gene: 18. The CDR3 is made up of 17 amino acids.

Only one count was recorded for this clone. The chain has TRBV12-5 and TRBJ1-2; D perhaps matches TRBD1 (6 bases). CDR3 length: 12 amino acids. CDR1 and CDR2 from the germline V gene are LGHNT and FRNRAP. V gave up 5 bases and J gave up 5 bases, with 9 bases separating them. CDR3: CASGVDRYGYTF. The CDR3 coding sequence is TGTGCTAGTGGTGTGGACAGATATGGCTACACCTTC.

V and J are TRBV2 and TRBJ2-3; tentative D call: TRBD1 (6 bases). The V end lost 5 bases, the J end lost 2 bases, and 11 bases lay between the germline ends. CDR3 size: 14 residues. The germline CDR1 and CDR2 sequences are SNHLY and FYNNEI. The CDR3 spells CASSPWTVTDTQYF. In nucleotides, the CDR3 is TGTGCCAGCAGTCCCTGGACAGTCACAGATACGCAGTATTTT.

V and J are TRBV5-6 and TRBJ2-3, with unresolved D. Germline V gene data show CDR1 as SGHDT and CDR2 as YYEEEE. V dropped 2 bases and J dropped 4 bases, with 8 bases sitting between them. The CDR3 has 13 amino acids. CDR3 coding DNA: TGTGCCAGCAGCTTCGATCCAGCAGATACGCAGTATTTT. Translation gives CASSFDPADTQYF.

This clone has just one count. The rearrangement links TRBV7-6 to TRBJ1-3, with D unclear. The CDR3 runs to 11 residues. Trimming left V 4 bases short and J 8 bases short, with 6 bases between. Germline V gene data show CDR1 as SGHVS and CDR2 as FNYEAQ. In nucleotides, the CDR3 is TGTGCCAGCAGCTCTTCGGACACCATATATTTT. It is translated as CASSSSDTIYF.

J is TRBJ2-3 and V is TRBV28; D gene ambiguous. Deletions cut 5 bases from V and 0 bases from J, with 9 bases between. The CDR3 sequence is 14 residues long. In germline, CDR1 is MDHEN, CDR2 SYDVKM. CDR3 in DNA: TGTGCCAGCAGTCGAGATCCTAGCACAGATACGCAGTATTTT. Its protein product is CASSRDPSTDTQYF.